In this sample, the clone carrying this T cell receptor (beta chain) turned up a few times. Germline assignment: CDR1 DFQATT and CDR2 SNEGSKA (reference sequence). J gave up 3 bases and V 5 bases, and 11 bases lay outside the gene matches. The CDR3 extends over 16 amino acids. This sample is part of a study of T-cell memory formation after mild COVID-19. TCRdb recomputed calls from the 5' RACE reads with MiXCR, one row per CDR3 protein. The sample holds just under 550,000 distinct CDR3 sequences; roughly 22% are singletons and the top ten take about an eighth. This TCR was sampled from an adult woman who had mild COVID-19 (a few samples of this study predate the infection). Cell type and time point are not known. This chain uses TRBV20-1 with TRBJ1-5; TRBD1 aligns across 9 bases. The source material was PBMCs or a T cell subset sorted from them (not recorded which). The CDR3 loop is CSAAPGTGNYNQPQHF. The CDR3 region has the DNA TGCAGTGCTGCCCCCGGGACAGGGAACTACAATCAGCCCCAGCATTTT.